Sequencing of this TCR beta chain was carried out in a study of blood T cells in healthy people across ages. Losses at the gene ends were 6 bases for V and 1 base for J; bases not matched to a gene: 6. Germline lookup yields CDR1 DFQATT and CDR2 SNEGSKA (reference sequence). CDR3 length: 14 amino acids. Using a J-beta primer mix together with a sample-barcoded 5' primer, a second PCR was run for about 7 to 12 cycles. TCRdb analysed the 5' RACE reads with MiXCR anew, one entry per CDR3 protein. Of 600,000 to 1,000,000 distinct CDR3 sequences detected, 25% appear once; the ten largest clones hold approximately 3.7%. A further study also used this sample, focusing on T cells of mothers and their children.

The sequence was obtained from a boy younger than 18 in good health. The chain is built from TRBV20-1 and TRBJ2-3, with 8 bases aligning to TRBD2. The sample was blood. CDR3 amino acids: CSALQTSGTDTQYF. In DNA, the CDR3 is TGCAGTGCACTTCAGACTAGCGGCACAGATACGCAGTATTTT.